Below, 21 T cell receptor beta chains from the same sample are listed, as sequenced in a study of CD8 T cells in Susac syndrome. The authors reverse transcribed roughly 0.5 to 1 ug RNA with random hexamers. TCRdb processed the immunoSEQ multiplex PCR reads anew with MiXCR; each CDR3 protein has one entry. The table records approximately 150,000 distinct CDR3 sequences, roughly 95% of them present only once. Sequenced: CD4+ T cells from PBMCs. All receptors come from a human donor in good health.

The V gene is TRBV27, the J gene TRBJ1-1; a weak D match, TRBD1 (6 bases). CDR3 length equals 15 residues. Trimming shortened V by 9 bases and J by 3 bases, and 20 bases separated the two germline ends. Germline V gene lookup returns CDR1 MNHEY and CDR2 SMNVEV (reference sequence). CDR3 bases: TGTGCCAGGCTTCAAAGGGGGGGGGCTTACACTGAAGCTTTCTTT. Protein: CARLQRGGAYTEAFF.

The CDR3, as DNA: TGTGCCAGCAGTTCAGGGACTAGCGTGGGTGAGCAGTTCTTC. Translation: CASSSGTSVGEQFF. The chain carries TRBV27 and TRBJ2-1; 10 positions match TRBD2. V dropped 4 bases and J dropped 9; count of bases not matched to a gene: 6. The germline V gene encodes CDR1 MNHEY and CDR2 SMNVEV (reference sequence). The CDR3 consists of 14 residues.

This chain uses TRBV18 with TRBJ2-7; D is unclear. CDR1 KGHSH and CDR2 LQKENI come from the germline V gene. CDR3 size: 13 residues. Trimming pared 3 bases from V and 1 base from J, leaving 7 bases between. Here the CDR3 DNA reads TGTGCCAGCTCACCGGTCAGTTCCTACGAGCAGTACTTC. Translating gives CASSPVSSYEQYF.

This sequence joins TRBV10-3 and TRBJ2-1; TRBD1 is a possible D gene (5 bases). The germline V gene encodes CDR1 ENHRY and CDR2 SYGVKD. The CDR3 is made up of 11 amino acids. V was trimmed by 3 bases and J by 12 bases, leaving 9 bases between them. The CDR3 reads CAISEGVWQFF. As DNA, the CDR3 is TGTGCCATCAGTGAAGGGGTATGGCAGTTCTTC.

V is TRBV12-3 or TRBV12-4 and J is TRBJ2-7, with TRBD2 identical over 7 bases. This CDR3 comprises 15 residues. The J segment lost 0 bases and the V segment lost 6 bases, leaving 8 bases of the junction unmatched. The CDR3 is CASRREGLSSYEQYF. As DNA, the CDR3 is TGTGCCAGCAGAAGGGAGGGACTAAGCTCCTACGAGCAGTACTTC.

Here the CDR3 reads CASSQRRTDTQYF. CDR3 bases: TGTGCCAGCAGCCAAAGACGCACAGATACGCAGTATTTT. The chain couples TRBV7-2 to TRBJ2-3; D is unclear. This CDR3 region has 13 residues. In germline, CDR1 is SGHTA, CDR2 FQGNSA. The germline V and J ends were trimmed by 5 bases and 1 base, with 7 bases remaining between them.

CDR3 in amino acids: CASSAGTSGRARNEQFF. CDR3 nucleotide sequence: TGTGCCAGCAGCGCCGGGACTAGCGGGAGGGCCCGCAATGAGCAGTTCTTC. This chain uses TRBV7-2 with TRBJ2-1; 16 nucleotides align to TRBD2. V was clipped by 5 bases and J by 6 bases; unmatched bases: 7. This CDR3 region has 17 residues. The V gene's germline CDR1 is SGHTA and CDR2 FQGNSA.

This rearrangement joins TRBV18 to TRBJ2-3; 9 nucleotides agree with TRBD2. V lost 3 bases, J lost 2 bases, and 9 bases stayed unmatched. Germline loops: CDR1 KGHSH, CDR2 LQKENI. The CDR3 is made up of 17 amino acids. The chain's CDR3 is CASSPTATSGPTDTQYF. The CDR3 DNA reads TGTGCCAGCTCACCCACCGCGACTAGCGGACCCACAGATACGCAGTATTTT. The whole variable domain, filled in from reference TRBV18 and TRBJ2-3, reads NAGVMQNPRHLVRRRGQEARLRCSPMKGHSHVYWYRQLPEEGLKFMVYLQKENIIDESGMPKERFSAEFPKEGPSILRIQQVVRGDSAAYFCASSPTATSGPTDTQYFGPGTRLTVL.

The J gene is TRBJ1-1, the V gene TRBV27; TRBD1 might be the D (5 bases). With 6 bases removed from V and 4 bases from J, the gap between germline ends came to 18 bases. CDR1 and CDR2 from the germline V gene are MNHEY and SMNVEV (reference sequence). The CDR3 totals 15 residues. The CDR3 spells CASRPRVFMATEAFF. The CDR3 nucleotides read TGTGCCAGCAGACCCAGGGTTTTTATGGCCACTGAAGCTTTCTTT.

This sequence joins TRBV5-6 and TRBJ1-1; D remains ambiguous. V was cut by 5 bases and J by 6 bases, with 14 bases left in between. CDR1 and CDR2 from the germline V gene are SGHDT and YYEEEE. The CDR3 is made up of 13 amino acids. CDR3 bases: TGTGCCAGCAGTCAAACCGGGGTCGCTGAAGCTTTCTTT. Its protein is CASSQTGVAEAFF.

The chain couples TRBV12-5 to TRBJ1-1; tentatively, D is TRBD1 (6 bases). The CDR3 length is 13 residues. Trimming shortened V by 1 base and J by 7 bases, and 10 bases separated the two germline ends. CDR1 and CDR2 (germline): LGHNT, FRNRAP. The CDR3 DNA is TGTGCTAGTGGTTTGGCCCAGGACAGTGAAGCTTTCTTT. Translation gives CASGLAQDSEAFF.

The rearrangement uses TRBV10-2 and TRBJ2-3, with TRBD2 matching 12 bases. CDR1 and CDR2 (germline): WSHSY, SAAADI. This CDR3 has 15 amino acids. Unmatched junction bases numbered 1, after V lost 6 bases and J lost 0 bases. CDR3 residues: CASRGTSGSTDTQYF. In DNA, the CDR3 is TGCGCCAGCAGGGGGACTAGCGGGAGCACAGATACGCAGTATTTT.

Remarks on this clonotype: A junction boundary mismatches the germline segment, possibly from a read error. This sequence joins TRBV12-3 or TRBV12-4 and TRBJ2-4; no clear D gene. The CDR3 consists of 13 residues. CDR3 coding DNA: TGTGCCAGCAGTTTGTCCCTGGGCGGCCCCCGGGACTTC. Translating gives CASSLSLGGPRDF.

The V call is TRBV20-1, the J call TRBJ2-7; no clear D. CDR1 and CDR2 from the germline V gene are DFQATT and SNEGSKA (reference sequence). CDR3 length equals 15 residues. V was shortened by 1 base and J by 1 base, with 14 bases between the two germline ends. The CDR3: CSARAPTVASYEQYF. The DNA of the CDR3 is TGCAGTGCTAGAGCTCCGACTGTAGCTTCCTACGAGCAGTACTTC.

The chain links TRBV19 to TRBJ1-2; TRBD1 matches 9 bases. With 7 bases clipped from V and 5 bases from J, the junction kept 5 bases outside the gene matches. CDR1 and CDR2 (germline): LNHDA, SQIVND (reference sequence). The length of the CDR3 is 13 residues. The CDR3 loop is CASNGDRGYGYTF. CDR3 nucleotide sequence: TGTGCCAGTAACGGCGACAGGGGGTATGGCTACACCTTC. Full variable domain (remainder filled in from reference TRBV19 and TRBJ1-2): DGGITQSPKYLFRKEGQNVTLSCEQNLNHDAMYWYRQDPGQGLRLIYYSQIVNDFQKGDIAEGYSVSREKKESFPLTVTSAQKNPTAFYLCASNGDRGYGYTFGSGTRLTVV.

This rearrangement joins TRBV12-3 or TRBV12-4 to TRBJ2-4, with D perhaps matching TRBD2 (6 bases). With 5 bases removed from V and 9 bases from J, the gap between germline ends came to 11 bases. This CDR3 region has 12 residues. CDR3: CASSGGWAIQYF. The CDR3, as DNA: TGTGCCAGCAGTGGGGGGTGGGCCATTCAGTACTTC.

The CDR3 protein is CASSLIGESGAHQPQHF. For the CDR3, the DNA is TGTGCCAGCAGCTTGATTGGGGAGAGTGGGGCCCATCAGCCCCAGCATTTT. The gene calls are TRBV5-6 and TRBJ1-5, with D maybe TRBD1 (5 bases). The CDR3 sequence is 17 residues long. Between the trimmed V and J ends, which lost 1 base and 5 bases, there was a span of 19 bases. The V gene's germline CDR1 is SGHDT and CDR2 YYEEEE. Full variable domain (outside the CDR3, taken from reference TRBV5-6 and TRBJ1-5): DAGVTQSPTHLIKTRGQQVTLRCSPKSGHDTVSWYQQALGQGPQFIFQYYEEEERQRGNFPDRFSGHQFPNYSSELNVNALLLGDSALYLCASSLIGESGAHQPQHFGDGTRLSIL.

The chain recombines TRBV6-6 with TRBJ1-5; TRBD1 might be the D (5 bases). The germline gives CDR1 MNHNY, CDR2 SVGAGI (reference sequence). V was clipped by 2 bases and J by 5 bases, with 16 bases between them. This CDR3 is built from 16 residues. CDR3 region: CASSYPSDGGDQPQHF. CDR3 in DNA: TGTGCCAGCAGTTACCCCTCTGACGGGGGGGATCAGCCCCAGCATTTT.

The V call is TRBV3-1, the J call TRBJ2-1, with D perhaps given as TRBD1 or TRBD2 (5 bases each). Trimming cost V 3 bases and J 2 bases, with 11 bases left between them. CDR1 is LGHDT and CDR2 is YNNKEL in the germline V gene (reference sequence). This CDR3 spans 15 amino acids. The CDR3 protein is CASSHTQGAYNEQFF. CDR3 nucleotides: TGTGCCAGCAGCCACACTCAGGGAGCCTACAATGAGCAGTTCTTC.

The chain uses TRBV5-4 and TRBJ2-3; D remains unclear. The CDR3 spans 14 residues. The V end was cut by 0 bases, the J end by 0 bases, with 5 bases between. Germline V lookup: CDR1 SGHNT, CDR2 YYREEE (reference sequence). The CDR3 nucleotides are TGTGCCAGCAGCTTGGTTCAAAGCACAGATACGCAGTATTTT. This translates into CASSLVQSTDTQYF.

The chain is built from TRBV11-2 and TRBJ2-2; 11 bases line up with TRBD1. With V trimmed by 6 bases and J by 6 bases, 15 bases remained unmatched. CDR1 and CDR2 (germline): SGHAT, FQNNGV. This CDR3 is built from 18 residues. The CDR3 DNA follows: TGTGCCAGCAGGGGCTGGACAGGGGGCTTAGGGGGCCCCGGGGAGCTGTTTTTT. It yields the protein CASRGWTGGLGGPGELFF.